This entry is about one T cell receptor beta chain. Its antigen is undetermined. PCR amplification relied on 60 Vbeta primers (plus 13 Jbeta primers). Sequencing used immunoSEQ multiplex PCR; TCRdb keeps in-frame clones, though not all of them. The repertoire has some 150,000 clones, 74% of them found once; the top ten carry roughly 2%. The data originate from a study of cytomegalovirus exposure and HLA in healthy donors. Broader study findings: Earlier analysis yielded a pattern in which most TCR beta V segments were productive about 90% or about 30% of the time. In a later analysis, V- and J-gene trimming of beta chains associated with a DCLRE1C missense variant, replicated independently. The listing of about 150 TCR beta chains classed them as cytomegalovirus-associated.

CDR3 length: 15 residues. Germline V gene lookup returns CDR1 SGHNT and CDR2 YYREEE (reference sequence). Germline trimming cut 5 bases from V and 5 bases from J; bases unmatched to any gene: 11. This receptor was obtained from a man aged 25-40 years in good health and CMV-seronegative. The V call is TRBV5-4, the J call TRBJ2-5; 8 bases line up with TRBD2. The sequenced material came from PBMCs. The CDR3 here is CASRTGTSGPETQYF. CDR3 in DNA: TGTGCCAGCAGAACCGGGACTAGTGGTCCGGAGACCCAGTACTTC. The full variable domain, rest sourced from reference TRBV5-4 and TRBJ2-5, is ETGVTQSPTHLIKTRGQQVTLRCSSQSGHNTVSWYQQALGQGPQFIFQYYREEENGRGNFPPRFSGLQFPNYSSELNVNALELDDSALYLCASRTGTSGPETQYFGPGTRLLVL.